This entry lists 24 T cell receptor beta chains sequenced from one sample in a study of T cells in Graves' hyperthyroidism and ophthalmopathy. From RNA transcripts, TCR beta CDR3 regions were amplified. HTBI primers were used for first-round RT-PCR of the TCR CDR3. TCRdb passed the multiplex PCR reads through MiXCR, listing each CDR3 protein once. The table lists hundreds of thousands of distinct CDR3 sequences, approximately 16% of them singletons. Sequencing was carried out using blood. These receptors all come from a woman aged 18-30 years with Graves' ophthalmopathy.

This clonotype was picked up many times. The chain carries TRBV6-1 and TRBJ1-1; 9 bases fit TRBD1. V gave up 7 bases and J gave up 1 base; unmatched junction bases: 10. Germline V gene lookup returns CDR1 MNHNS and CDR2 SASEGT. This CDR3 region has 16 residues. CDR3 nucleotides: TGTGCCAGCACCCACGGGACAGGGCGAGGGAACACTGAAGCTTTCTTT. Amino acids: CASTHGTGRGNTEAFF.

This clonotype came up a few times. The chain joins TRBV20-1 to TRBJ2-3; D is possibly TRBD2 (5 bases). CDR1 and CDR2 (germline): DFQATT, SNEGSKA (reference sequence). The CDR3 is 12 amino acids. Trimming removed 4 bases at V and 8 bases at J, with 13 bases between. CDR3 coding DNA: TGCAGTGCTACCGACCCGGCGGGTACGCAGTATTTT. Translated, it gives CSATDPAGTQYF.

This clonotype was picked up many times. This chain uses TRBV5-6 with TRBJ2-5; the match to TRBD1 covers 8 bases. CDR1 SGHDT and CDR2 YYEEEE come from the germline V gene. CDR3 size: 12 residues. V was pared by 4 bases and J by 5 bases, with 1 base of the junction left unmatched. CDR3 DNA sequence: TGTGCCAGCAGCCGGGACAGGGAGACCCAGTACTTC. Residues: CASSRDRETQYF. The full variable domain, its missing parts supplied by reference TRBV5-6 and TRBJ2-5, is DAGVTQSPTHLIKTRGQQVTLRCSPKSGHDTVSWYQQALGQGPQFIFQYYEEEERQRGNFPDRFSGHQFPNYSSELNVNALLLGDSALYLCASSRDRETQYFGPGTRLLVL.

The chain recombines TRBV16 with TRBJ2-2, with D hard to call. V was clipped by 1 base and J by 1 base, with 4 bases between them. This CDR3 is built from 14 residues. Germline-derived CDR1 and CDR2 are KGHSY and FQNENV. The CDR3 DNA sequence: TGTGCCAGCAGCCAATGGGGGAACACCGGGGAGCTGTTTTTT. Its translation is CASSQWGNTGELFF.

In its sample, this clonotype was seen many times. This chain connects TRBV2 to TRBJ2-1, with TRBD2 matching over 8 bases. Trimming at V came to 2 bases and at J to 0 bases, leaving 9 bases not matched to a gene. Germline lookup yields CDR1 SNHLY and CDR2 FYNNEI. This CDR3 has 18 residues. The CDR3 DNA reads TGTGCCAGCAGTGAAAGAGGGCGAAGCGGGGGCTCCTACAATGAGCAGTTCTTC. Translation gives CASSERGRSGGSYNEQFF. The complete variable domain, with remaining parts taken from reference TRBV2 and TRBJ2-1, reads EPEVTQTPSHQVTQMGQEVILRCVPISNHLYFYWYRQILGQKVEFLVSFYNNEISEKSEIFDDQFSVERPDGSNFTLKIRSTKLEDSAMYFCASSERGRSGGSYNEQFFGPGTRLTVL.

Ten or more counts support this clonotype. This chain links TRBV11-2 with TRBJ2-7, with TRBD2 matching 9 bases. The ends lost 2 bases at V and 1 base at J; junction bases unmatched: 6. This CDR3 has 16 residues. Per germline, CDR1 SGHAT and CDR2 FQNNGV. CDR3 sequence: CASSLLAGKRSYEQYF. The CDR3 DNA is TGTGCCAGCAGCTTACTAGCGGGAAAAAGATCCTACGAGCAGTACTTC.

This clonotype has more than one count but fewer than ten. V is TRBV27 and J is TRBJ1-2; 10 bases fit TRBD1. Germline trimming cut 3 bases from V and 8 bases from J; bases unmatched to any gene: 12. CDR3 length: 16 amino acids. CDR1 and CDR2 (germline): MNHEY, SMNVEV (reference sequence). This chain's CDR3 is CASSFNLFGTGVGYTF. The CDR3 nucleotides are TGTGCCAGCAGTTTTAACCTCTTCGGGACAGGGGTAGGCTACACCTTC.

In its sample, this clonotype was seen many times. The chain links TRBV28 to TRBJ2-1; D is uncertain. The CDR3 sequence is 12 residues long. CDR1 and CDR2 from the germline V gene are MDHEN and SYDVKM. V gave up 4 bases and J gave up 2 bases, with 3 bases separating them. The CDR3 nucleotides are TGTGCCAGCAGTTGGGCCTACAATGAGCAGTTCTTC. Protein product: CASSWAYNEQFF.

This clonotype was picked up many times. CDR3 loop: CASSPDRGSYGYTF. DNA for the CDR3: TGTGCCAGTAGCCCCGACAGGGGGTCCTATGGCTACACCTTC. The chain uses TRBV19 and TRBJ1-2; TRBD1 agrees at 9 bases. CDR1 LNHDA and CDR2 SQIVND come from the germline V gene (reference sequence). Trimming removed 6 bases from V and 4 bases from J; junction bases left unmatched: 6. The length of the CDR3 is 14 residues.

This clonotype was recorded at least ten times. The chain has TRBV28 and TRBJ2-2, with 8 bases that match TRBD2. The CDR3 extends over 15 amino acids. With V trimmed by 5 bases and J by 4 bases, 6 bases remained unmatched. Germline V gene data show CDR1 as MDHEN and CDR2 as SYDVKM. CDR3 loop: CASSRDGRVTGELFF. In DNA form, the CDR3 reads TGTGCCAGCAGTCGGGACGGGAGGGTCACCGGGGAGCTGTTTTTT.

This clonotype was detected many times. The V and J genes are TRBV20-1 and TRBJ1-2, with D perhaps matching TRBD1 (5 bases). Looked up from germline, CDR1 is DFQATT and CDR2 is SNEGSKA (reference sequence). Deletions cut 3 bases from V and 2 bases from J, with 13 bases between. The CDR3 loop spans 14 amino acids. The CDR3 sequence is CSASPGPENYGYTF. The CDR3 DNA sequence: TGCAGTGCTAGTCCAGGGCCGGAGAACTATGGCTACACCTTC.

In this sample, this clonotype turned up many times. The V and J genes are TRBV20-1 and TRBJ1-5; TRBD1 is a possible D gene (6 bases). The CDR3 spans 14 residues. The germline V gene encodes CDR1 DFQATT and CDR2 SNEGSKA (reference sequence). Between the trimmed V and J ends, which lost 6 bases and 4 bases, there was a span of 16 bases. The CDR3 reads CSAAWGGPNQPQHF. The CDR3 nucleotides are TGCAGTGCCGCATGGGGGGGCCCTAATCAGCCCCAGCATTTT.

The chain uses TRBV18 and TRBJ2-5; no reliable D call. From germline, CDR1 is KGHSH and CDR2 LQKENI. This CDR3 is built from 14 residues. V gave up 2 bases and J gave up 3 bases, with 10 bases separating them. The CDR3 is CASSPVLQKETQYF. CDR3 bases: TGTGCCAGCTCACCAGTGCTCCAAAAAGAGACCCAGTACTTC.

This clonotype was detected many times. CDR3 DNA: TGTGCCAGCAGCCCCCCAGGGACAGGGAATTTGGCTGAAGCTTTCTTT. This codes for CASSPPGTGNLAEAFF. The chain uses TRBV11-3 and TRBJ1-1, with 9 bases that match TRBD1. The trim removed 5 bases at V and 6 bases at J, leaving 13 bases unmatched. This CDR3 has 16 residues. Germline V gene data show CDR1 as SGHNT and CDR2 as YENEEA.

This clonotype was seen at least ten times. V usage is TRBV11-3 and J usage is TRBJ2-3; D remains ambiguous. CDR1 and CDR2 from the germline V gene are SGHNT and YENEEA. The CDR3 is 12 amino acids. Deletions cut 5 bases from V and 2 bases from J, with 5 bases between. The CDR3 bases are TGTGCCAGCAGCCAAGTCACAGATACGCAGTATTTT. This codes for CASSQVTDTQYF. Looking up the rest from reference TRBV11-3 and TRBJ2-3 gives the full variable domain: EAGVVQSPRYKIIEKKQPVAFWCNPISGHNTLYWYLQNLGQGPELLIRYENEEAVDDSQLPKDRFSAERLKGVDSTLKIQPAELGDSAVYLCASSQVTDTQYFGPGTRLTVL.

The gene calls are TRBV11-2 and TRBJ2-1, with 9 bases aligning to TRBD2. The CDR3 consists of 16 residues. The V segment lost 5 bases and the J segment 4 bases; nucleotides outside the gene matches: 9. From germline, CDR1 is SGHAT and CDR2 FQNNGV. CDR3 residues: CASSPRAGGGYNEQFF. The DNA for the CDR3 is TGTGCCAGCAGCCCCAGGGCGGGAGGGGGATACAATGAGCAGTTCTTC.

This clonotype has at least ten counts. The chain uses TRBV6-5 and TRBJ1-2; D gene ambiguous. The ends were cut back, 1 base at V and 7 bases at J, with 13 bases in the middle. The CDR3 runs to 14 residues. Per the germline V gene, CDR1 is MNHEY and CDR2 is SVGAGI. This CDR3 reads CASSYWPEGGGYTF. Here the CDR3 DNA reads TGTGCCAGCAGTTACTGGCCCGAGGGCGGTGGCTACACCTTC.

V usage is TRBV19 and J usage is TRBJ1-1; D remains unclear. Trimming took 10 bases from V and 0 from J, leaving 18 bases between them. CDR1 and CDR2 from the germline V gene are LNHDA and SQIVND (reference sequence). The CDR3 spans 15 residues. CDR3 sequence (DNA): TGTGCCACTTCATTCCGGACGGAGATGAACACTGAAGCTTTCTTT. This translates into CATSFRTEMNTEAFF. Filled out from reference TRBV19 and TRBJ1-1, the complete variable domain reads DGGITQSPKYLFRKEGQNVTLSCEQNLNHDAMYWYRQDPGQGLRLIYYSQIVNDFQKGDIAEGYSVSREKKESFPLTVTSAQKNPTAFYLCATSFRTEMNTEAFFGQGTRLTVV.

This clonotype was recorded many times. The chain's CDR3 is CASSPAWTDYGYTF. The CDR3 DNA reads as TGTGCCTCCTCGCCAGCCTGGACAGATTATGGCTACACCTTC. The chain links TRBV30 to TRBJ1-2; a weak D match, TRBD1 (6 bases). Germline V gene sequence: CDR1 GTSNPN, CDR2 SVGIG (reference sequence). This CDR3 has 14 residues. Trimming shortened V by 7 bases and J by 5 bases, and 20 bases separated the two germline ends.

This chain uses TRBV20-1 with TRBJ2-7; TRBD2 matches at 12 bases. Trimming at V came to 3 bases and at J to 3 bases, leaving 6 bases not matched to a gene. There are 15 residues in the CDR3. Germline V lookup: CDR1 DFQATT, CDR2 SNEGSKA (reference sequence). The CDR3 coding sequence is TGCAGTGCTAGTGAGACTAGCGGGAGCTTCTACGAGCAGTACTTC. The encoded protein is CSASETSGSFYEQYF.

This clonotype was recorded at least ten times. This chain links TRBV27 with TRBJ2-1; D not certain. This CDR3 contains 15 residues. The V and J ends lost 3 bases and 0 bases respectively, with 9 bases between them. Germline V CDR1 and CDR2: MNHEY, SMNVEV (reference sequence). In DNA form, the CDR3 reads TGTGCCAGCAGTTTTATCCTGGGCTCCTACAATGAGCAGTTCTTC. Its translation: CASSFILGSYNEQFF.

This clonotype was observed many times. The chain combines TRBV9 with TRBJ2-5, with D tentatively TRBD1 (5 bases). Germline V gene lookup returns CDR1 SGDLS and CDR2 YYNGEE. Trimming took 0 bases from V and 3 from J, leaving 9 bases between them. The CDR3 runs to 14 residues. CDR3 sequence (DNA): TGTGCCAGCAGCGTAGCTGTAGGGGAAGAGACCCAGTACTTC. Translation gives CASSVAVGEETQYF.

For this clonotype: Since a much larger clone is just one base distant, this may be a read error. The chain carries TRBV10-3 and TRBJ2-7; no reliable D call. CDR3 size: 15 residues. V was clipped by 0 bases and J by 2 bases, with 11 bases between them. Germline CDR1 reads ENHRY; CDR2 reads SYGVKD. The CDR3 sequence is CAISESRWQTYEQYV. The CDR3, as DNA: TGTGCCATCAGTGAGTCGCGGTGGCAGACCTACGAGCAGTACGTC.

This clonotype has ten or more counts. The V gene is TRBV3-1, the J gene TRBJ1-4, with D possibly matching TRBD1 (5 bases). The germline gives CDR1 LGHDT, CDR2 YNNKEL (reference sequence). This CDR3 has 13 amino acids. With 6 bases removed from V and 8 bases from J, the gap between germline ends came to 13 bases. CDR3 DNA: TGTGCCAGCAGTCGGGGGTTAGGGGAAAAACTGTTTTTT. It encodes CASSRGLGEKLFF.